This T cell receptor beta chain derives from a study of T cell responses to AZD1222 COVID-19 vaccine. Pooling covered second doses at about 4 or about 12 weeks. Study findings and constraints: Regions left unmutated in variants are reportedly the target of nearly half of spike-specific TCRs.

With regard to this clone: Its specificity is not known.

Repertoires were generated with immunoSEQ multiplex PCR, while TCRdb's copy carries only in-frame clones and drops some. This table has under 150,000 clones, 89% appearing once. The V gene's germline CDR1 is MNHEY and CDR2 SVGAGI. This CDR3 has 13 amino acids. V dropped 8 bases and J dropped 6 bases, with 14 bases sitting between them. This chain uses TRBV6-5 with TRBJ1-5, with TRBD1 as a possible D gene (5 bases). The receptor was derived from an adult who received the AZD1222 COVID-19 vaccine. The source material was peripheral blood, sampled 28 days after the second AZD1222 dose. The DNA of the CDR3 is TGTGCCAGCCGAGGGGCCTGGAGTCAGCCCCAGCATTTT. Translation: CASRGAWSQPQHF.